This T cell receptor beta chain was found in a study of T-cell reconstitution after alpha-beta-depleted transplantation in children. The study's findings and limits: Surviving recipient T cells and thymic progenitors produced the high day-60 TCRbeta diversity seen in some patients.

The CDR3 consists of 12 residues. Germline CDR1 and CDR2: SQVTM and ANQGSEA. V lost 6 bases to trimming and J lost 1 base, with 9 bases between them. Unique molecular identifiers were incorporated during preparation of the TCRbeta library. TCRdb re-called the PCR reads through MiXCR, storing one row per CDR3 protein. The top ten clones hold about 4.3% of a sample with some 200,000 distinct CDR3 sequences, 6.3% of them seen once. Many counts were recorded for this clonotype. What it binds is not known. This chain connects TRBV29-1 to TRBJ2-5; D is perhaps TRBD2 (6 bases). The specimen comprised PBMCs, sampled before TCRalphabeta/CD19-depleted stem cell transplant. This clonotype was obtained from a girl less than two years old with combined immunodeficiency, due to receive a stem cell transplant. DNA for the CDR3: TGCAGCGTGACTAGGGTCCAAGAGACCCAGTACTTC. This translates into CSVTRVQETQYF.